This entry features one TCR beta chain sequence. Its antigen remains unidentified. The sample is drawn from a study of T cells after yellow fever vaccination. The CDR3 sequence is 16 residues long. Trimming took off 6 bases at V and 2 bases at J, with 16 bases between the two ends. UMIs and a universal primer site were added when TCR cDNA was made by 5'RACE template switching. Each CDR3 protein is one row after TCRdb ran MiXCR on the 5' RACE reads. The sample holds hundreds of thousands of distinct CDR3 sequences; around 20% are singletons and the top ten take 15% to 20%. General observations from the study: There was a small share of clonotypes that showed up in both the CD4 and CD8 compartments.

Material: PBMCs, obtained before the yellow fever booster vaccination. The J gene is TRBJ2-2, the V gene TRBV12-3 or TRBV12-4; D is perhaps TRBD1 or TRBD2 (5 bases each). This receptor was obtained from a man between 18 and 29 years old who received the YFV17D yellow fever vaccine. CDR3 sequence (DNA): TGTGCCAGCAGACTTAGGCAGGGACCAAACACCGGGGAGCTGTTTTTT. Its protein is CASRLRQGPNTGELFF.